This T cell receptor beta chain derives from a study of T cell responses to AZD1222 COVID-19 vaccine. Broader study findings: Distributed over spike, vaccine-associated CD4 TCRs predominated at 160-218 and 743-854. At study baseline, merely five or six AZD1222 recipients were seropositive. Repertoire sampling happened only post peak T cell response. Unmutated variant regions are reportedly the target of nearly half of TCRs that are spike-specific.

Assay: immunoSEQ multiplex PCR; the TCRdb copy retains only in-frame clones and omits some. In the table there are 160,000 or so clones, 88% of which are singletons. Turning to this clone: The antigen is unknown.

Germline CDR1 is KGHSH and CDR2 is LQKENI. The CDR3 is 17 residues long. Trimming stripped 6 bases from V and 3 bases from J, with 18 bases between. The TCR comes from an adult who had recovered from COVID-19. The J gene is TRBJ1-6, the V gene TRBV18, with D hard to call. The sequenced sample was peripheral blood, obtained after recovery from COVID-19. CDR3 in DNA: TGTGCCAGCTCCATGACGCCGAAGAGGGTCTATAATTCACCCCTCCACTTT. Translated: CASSMTPKRVYNSPLHF.